The 6 T cell receptor beta chains reported below all come from one sample, sequenced in a study of CXCR3-negative and CXCR3-positive naive CD8 T cells. Study findings and constraints: Hydrophobicity of TRB CDR3s was greater in CXCR3-positive naive cells than in CXCR3-negative naive cells.

5' RACE that incorporated UMI labels was used to prepare the TRB cDNA libraries. TCRdb re-called the 5' RACE reads; one entry per CDR3 protein, DNA not given. Recorded for this sample: approximately 59,000 distinct CDR3 sequences. No antigen has been identified for these receptors. Sequences were obtained from naive CXCR3+ CD8+ T cells from blood. Subset defined: CD45RO-CCR7+CD27+CD95- naive CD8+ T cells expressing CXCR3 (TNR3+). Receptor source: a human donor in good health. Some clones in this sample may be carry-over from other donors' samples.

The chain recombines TRBV20-1 with TRBJ1-2. CDR1 and CDR2 (germline): DFQATT, SNEGSKA (reference sequence). The length of the CDR3 is 14 residues. This chain's CDR3 is CSARDVQSDYGYTF.

V and J are TRBV7-2 and TRBJ2-7; TCRdb reports TRBD1, a call that lacks DNA to check it against. Germline-derived CDR1 and CDR2 are SGHTA and FQGNSA. The CDR3 sequence is 15 residues long. The CDR3 reads CASSLGTGQTYEQYF.

The rearrangement joins TRBV4-1 to TRBJ2-7; the D gene TCRdb calls, TRBD1, cannot be checked with no DNA. CDR1 is MGHRA and CDR2 is YSYEKL in the germline V gene. This CDR3 has 15 amino acids. Here the CDR3 reads CASSLSGTNTYEQYF.

CDR3 protein: CASSLYRGGHTEAFF. The genes are TRBV28 and TRBJ1-1. The CDR3 is 15 residues long. Germline CDR1 reads MDHEN; CDR2 reads SYDVKM. Filled out from reference TRBV28 and TRBJ1-1, the complete variable domain reads DVKVTQSSRYLVKRTGEKVFLECVQDMDHENMFWYRQDPGLGLRLIYFSYDVKMKEKGDIPEGYSVSREKKERFSLILESASTNQTSMYLCASSLYRGGHTEAFFGQGTRLTVV.

The gene calls are TRBV27 and TRBJ2-7; the D gene TCRdb calls, TRBD1, cannot be checked with no DNA. CDR1 and CDR2 (germline): MNHEY, SMNVEV (reference sequence). The CDR3 runs to 15 residues. This chain's CDR3 is CASSIGDRPVREQYF.

V gene TRBV7-8 combines with J gene TRBJ1-1; TCRdb proposes TRBD1, but this gene call is untestable without DNA. This CDR3 comprises 16 residues. The germline V gene has CDR1 SGHVS and CDR2 FQNEAQ. CDR3 region: CASSLAQTGGDTEAFF.